This T cell receptor (beta chain) emerged from a study of blood T cells in healthy people across ages. Findings of the study overall: Older individuals had lower TCR beta diversity per million T cells (the decline was roughly linear).

Trimming pared 4 bases from V and 7 bases from J, leaving 21 bases between. Germline loops: CDR1 SGDLS, CDR2 YYNGEE. The length of the CDR3 is 16 residues. A second about 7 to 12 cycle PCR used barcoded and J-beta primers. MiXCR was run by TCRdb on the 5' RACE reads, yielding one entry per CDR3 protein. The repertoire holds about 1.8 million distinct CDR3 sequences, with about 49% as singletons. In the case of this clonotype: Its antigen is currently unknown.

The V and J genes are TRBV9 and TRBJ2-1; D might be TRBD1 or TRBD2, each matching 6 bases. Sequencing was performed on blood. The source of this sequence is a woman in her thirties or forties in good health. This CDR3 reads CASSPRGGRGGNEQFF. The DNA for the CDR3 is TGTGCCAGCAGCCCGCGTGGGGGGCGGGGCGGAAATGAGCAGTTCTTC.